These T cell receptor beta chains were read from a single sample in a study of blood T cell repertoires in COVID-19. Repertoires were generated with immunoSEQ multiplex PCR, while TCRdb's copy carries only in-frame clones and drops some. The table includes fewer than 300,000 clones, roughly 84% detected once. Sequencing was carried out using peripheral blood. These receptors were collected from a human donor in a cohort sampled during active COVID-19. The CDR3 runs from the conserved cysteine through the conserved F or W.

CASSPRGQGTYEQYF	TRBV6-2/TRBV6-3	TRBJ2-7
CASSYSLAGVNIQYF	TRBV6-5	TRBJ2-4
CASSQWGQAYGYTF	TRBV3-1/TRBV3-2	TRBJ1-2
CASSRGLAGYEQYF	TRBV6-2/TRBV6-3	TRBJ2-7
CASSHQGHQPQHF	TRBV4-1	TRBJ1-5
CASSQVTASPTDTQYF	TRBV4-2	TRBJ2-3
CASSYSGRGGGEAFF	TRBV6-5	TRBJ1-1
CASSTGVRGEQYF	TRBV28	TRBJ2-7
CASSSTGRGGQAGELFF	TRBV5-4	TRBJ2-2
CASRSRLNRGEQYF	TRBV5-1	TRBJ2-7
CASSQVGTTNYGYTF	TRBV4-1	TRBJ1-2
CASSPLPSSAYNEQFF	TRBV5-1	TRBJ2-1
CATSRDPLSSEFF	TRBV15	TRBJ2-1
CASSLTSGANGAETQYF	TRBV28	TRBJ2-5
CASSLLSRDRTNYGYTF	TRBV27	TRBJ1-2
CASSLSATNEKLFF	TRBV5-1	TRBJ1-4
CSDRRDRVGEQYF	TRBV29-1	TRBJ2-7
CASSFLAGRATDTQYF	TRBV6-6	TRBJ2-3
CASRTAKGQGGAGELFF	TRBV5-4	TRBJ2-2
CASSPNGQGRGTDTQYF	TRBV27	TRBJ2-3
CASSIGLAGGETQYF	TRBV3-1/TRBV3-2	TRBJ2-5
CATSRVGGAGETQYF	TRBV15	TRBJ2-5
CATSEGGTNYGYTF	TRBV24-1	TRBJ1-2
CASEERERGDTQYF	TRBV6-5	TRBJ2-3
CASSAKADRGRTSEQYF	TRBV21-1	TRBJ2-7
CATSDLPGDSPEKLFF	TRBV24-1	TRBJ1-4
CASSQMGGAGLNEQYF	TRBV27	TRBJ2-7
CAGRRGSYNSPLHF	TRBV6-5	TRBJ1-6
CASSQDRVGTRLWEKLFF	TRBV4-2	TRBJ1-4
CASSLPGGASGTQYF	TRBV3-1/TRBV3-2	TRBJ2-3
CASSPDRTNYGYTF	TRBV5-1	TRBJ1-2
CASGSFQSTPNQPQHF	TRBV12-5	TRBJ1-5
CASSESQSGGFQPQHF	TRBV10-2	TRBJ1-5
CASRRGQNSYGYTF	TRBV27	TRBJ1-2
CASSVRVGLAEGGPYNEQFF	TRBV27	TRBJ2-1
CASSYDILGVSSYEQYF	TRBV6-2/TRBV6-3	TRBJ2-7
CATRAQTGGEKLFF	TRBV15	TRBJ1-4
CASNGETYNEQFF	TRBV2	TRBJ2-1
CASSVGGTDTQYF	TRBV9	TRBJ2-3
CASSFQTGTSGFYEQYF	TRBV7-2	TRBJ2-7
CAISELQGSEQYF	TRBV10-3	TRBJ2-7
CASSRTGGSSPLHF	TRBV5-1	TRBJ1-6
CASSKTQNTEAFF	TRBV2	TRBJ1-1
CASSYPDRGPVKNIQYF	TRBV6-2/TRBV6-3	TRBJ2-4